The rows below give T cell receptor beta chains drawn from one sample of a study of T cell repertoires in cytomegalovirus infection. Using its own MiXCR run on the reads, TCRdb lists one record per CDR3 protein. Of approximately 500,000 distinct CDR3 sequences in the sample, about 17% were seen once. Material: CD8+ T cells from PBMCs. Receptors originate from a human donor in good health (CMV status not recorded). Some clones in this sample may be carry-over from other donors' samples. Both conserved end residues are trimmed from each CDR3. Some rows mark clone size as missing; the rest say once, few, many or name a class of expanded clone.

cdr3_aa	v_call	j_call	clone_size
ASSFRYNEQY	TRBV7-2	TRBJ2-7	many
ATSARDRAGANVLT	TRBV15	TRBJ2-6	.
ASRWSGSSYEQY	TRBV12-3/TRBV12-4	TRBJ2-7	.
ASRPTSDQETQY	TRBV28	TRBJ2-5	many
ASSYYKNIQY	TRBV6-2/TRBV6-3	TRBJ2-4	many
ATWTGGRDQPQH	TRBV10-3	TRBJ1-5	.
ASSLAANQPQH	TRBV7-9	TRBJ1-5	many
ASSPIEGSEKLF	TRBV4-2	TRBJ1-4	few
ASSLGDSHQPQH	TRBV7-8	TRBJ1-5	many
ASIDGGGNNEQF	TRBV27	TRBJ2-1	many
ASSQARAGWGYT	TRBV14	TRBJ1-2	few
ATSDVTSNNEQF	TRBV24-1	TRBJ2-1	.
ASSLASYQPQH	TRBV7-9	TRBJ1-5	many
ASSGDRGREAF	TRBV7-6	TRBJ1-1	few
ASSHPPEGADTGELF	TRBV4-1	TRBJ2-2	.
ATYSPVNYGYT	TRBV28	TRBJ1-2	many
ASSPRQGGSSYEQY	TRBV7-9	TRBJ2-7	many
ASLTWGSGSYNEQF	TRBV6-1	TRBJ2-1	many
ASSLTSGGAVIYNEQF	TRBV7-9	TRBJ2-1	many
ASSFVSGGEDEQF	TRBV27	TRBJ2-1	few
ATSGTAEIDTQY	TRBV15	TRBJ2-3	many
ASSWTSGRDTDTQY	TRBV19	TRBJ2-3	.
ARRPPDGNTEAF	TRBV5-3	TRBJ1-1	few
ASSTGASYEQY	TRBV7-3	TRBJ2-7	many
ASSPWGRTQESSGNTIY	TRBV11-2	TRBJ1-3	many
ASSLAGEGGNYGYT	TRBV7-9	TRBJ1-2	many
SARKRDGTDTQY	TRBV20-1	TRBJ2-3	few
ASGARGYEQY	TRBV19	TRBJ2-7	few
ASSQEIVSYEQY	TRBV4-2	TRBJ2-7	few
ASSSFPLAGGRTGELF	TRBV7-3	TRBJ2-2	few
ASGRERADTQY	TRBV12-3/TRBV12-4	TRBJ2-3	many
ASSPRTGGSTEAF	TRBV7-9	TRBJ1-1	many
ASSTDLGGYNEQF	TRBV5-4	TRBJ2-1	many
ASQDRVNSPLH	TRBV19	TRBJ1-6	few
SARVRGWETQY	TRBV20-1	TRBJ2-5	few
ASGGQGDQPQH	TRBV27	TRBJ1-5	many
ASSPYDGETQY	TRBV5-1	TRBJ2-5	few
ASSLQGTPYEQY	TRBV27	TRBJ2-7	many
ASSHSGTGYPYNEQF	TRBV4-3	TRBJ2-1	few
ASSLAVTQSSYNEQF	TRBV7-6	TRBJ2-1	many
ATSDLPRTGVEETQY	TRBV24-1	TRBJ2-5	few